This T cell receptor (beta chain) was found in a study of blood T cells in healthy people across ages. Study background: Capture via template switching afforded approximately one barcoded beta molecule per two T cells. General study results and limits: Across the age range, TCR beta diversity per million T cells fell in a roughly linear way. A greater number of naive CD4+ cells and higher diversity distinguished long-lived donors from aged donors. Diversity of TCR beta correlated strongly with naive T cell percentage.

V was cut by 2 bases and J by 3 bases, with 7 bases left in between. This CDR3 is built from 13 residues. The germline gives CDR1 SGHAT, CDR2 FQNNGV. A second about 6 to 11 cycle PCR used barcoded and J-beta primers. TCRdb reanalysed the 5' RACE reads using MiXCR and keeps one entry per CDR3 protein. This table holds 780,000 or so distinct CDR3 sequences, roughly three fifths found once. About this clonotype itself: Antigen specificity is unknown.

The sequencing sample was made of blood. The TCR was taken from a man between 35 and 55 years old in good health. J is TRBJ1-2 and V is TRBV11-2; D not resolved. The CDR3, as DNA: TGTGCCAGCAGCTTAAATTTTGACTATGGCTACACCTTC. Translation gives CASSLNFDYGYTF.